This T cell receptor (beta chain) derives from a study of T cell responses to AZD1222 COVID-19 vaccine. Clones were read by immunoSEQ multiplex PCR, and TCRdb kept only the in-frame ones, dropping some. This sample has 120,000 or so clones; 88% occur once, and the top ten carry about 1.6%. This CDR3 is built from 15 residues. V lost 6 bases, J lost 0 bases, and 3 bases stayed unmatched. Germline values: CDR1 SNHLY, CDR2 FYNNEI. V and J are TRBV2 and TRBJ2-1; 9 nucleotides line up with TRBD2. The sequence came from an adult in good health. The starting material was peripheral blood, obtained on day 0 of AZD1222 vaccination. The CDR3 protein is CASRETSGSYNEQFF. The CDR3 bases are TGTGCCAGCAGGGAGACTAGCGGCTCCTACAATGAGCAGTTCTTC. Together with reference TRBV2 and TRBJ2-1, the CDR3 gives the full variable domain: EPEVTQTPSHQVTQMGQEVILRCVPISNHLYFYWYRQILGQKVEFLVSFYNNEISEKSEIFDDQFSVERPDGSNFTLKIRSTKLEDSAMYFCASRETSGSYNEQFFGPGTRLTVL.